These 20 T cell receptor beta chains share one sample of origin, sequenced in a study of regulatory T cells in long-lasting Graves disease. Time point specified: newly diagnosed GD, antithyroid drugs for less than 3 months. The TCR library was made from RNA extracted from PBMCs. To make TCR beta libraries, researchers used iRepertoire HTBI primers and Arm-PCR of CDR3 regions. Each CDR3 protein is one row after TCRdb ran MiXCR on the multiplex PCR reads. The sample carries some 250,000 distinct CDR3 sequences, about 18% recorded once. This specimen consisted of peripheral blood mononuclear cells (PBMCs), obtained at new diagnosis, from a patient treated with antithyroid drugs. The receptors shown here come from a female donor with Graves disease.

The chain recombines TRBV18 with TRBJ2-6; perhaps TRBD1 as D (6 bases). V gave up 6 bases and J gave up 2 bases, with 23 bases separating them. Germline assignment: CDR1 KGHSH and CDR2 LQKENI. CDR3 size: 19 residues. For the CDR3, the DNA is TGTGCCAGCTCCCCTGCAGGGGCCCATTCTTCTACTGGGGCCAACGTCCTGACTTTC. The encoded protein is CASSPAGAHSSTGANVLTF.

This clonotype was picked up many times. The chain joins TRBV7-3 to TRBJ2-1, with D possibly being TRBD2 (5 bases). The CDR3 length is 15 residues. V was clipped by 6 bases and J by 0 bases, with 12 bases between them. Germline CDR1 SGHTA, CDR2 FQGTGA. CDR3 sequence (DNA): TGTGCCAGCAGTCCGGACTCGAGCTCCTACAATGAGCAGTTCTTC. It is translated as CASSPDSSSYNEQFF.

The sample holds many counts of this clonotype. The genes are TRBV3-1 and TRBJ2-7; D is unclear. This CDR3 spans 14 amino acids. V lost 3 bases and J lost 7, with 16 bases in between. The germline V gene encodes CDR1 LGHDT and CDR2 YNNKEL (reference sequence). The CDR3 region is CASSQGSTLWEQYF. CDR3 bases: TGTGCCAGCAGCCAGGGAAGTACCCTCTGGGAGCAGTACTTC.

The chain joins TRBV6-2 or TRBV6-3 to TRBJ1-2; D is ambiguous. V was trimmed by 6 bases and J by 4 bases, leaving 12 bases between them. The CDR3 covers 13 residues. Germline V gene sequence: CDR1 MNHEY, CDR2 SVGEGT. The CDR3 sequence: CASRPEALYGYTF. The CDR3 nucleotides read TGTGCCAGCAGGCCAGAAGCTCTCTATGGCTACACCTTC.

V gene TRBV12-3 or TRBV12-4 combines with J gene TRBJ2-2, with 7 positions matching TRBD2. The CDR3 runs to 16 residues. The junction had 8 bases not matched to a gene; V was cut back by 5 bases and J by 2 bases. CDR3 DNA: TGTGCCAGCAGTCCCCAGCGACTAGCCAACACCGGGGAGCTGTTTTTT. Residues: CASSPQRLANTGELFF.

This clonotype was counted ten times or more. CDR3 DNA sequence: TGTGCCAGCAGCCGGACGGCTAGCTCCTACAATGAGCAGTTCTTC. Protein sequence: CASSRTASSYNEQFF. The J gene is TRBJ2-1, the V gene TRBV7-2; D not certain. The V and J ends lost 5 bases and 0 bases respectively, with 11 bases between them. The V gene's germline CDR1 is SGHTA and CDR2 FQGNSA. The CDR3 consists of 15 residues.

This clonotype was observed many times. The chain has TRBV24-1 and TRBJ2-2; TRBD1 matches 10 bases. Trimming removed 4 bases from V and 2 bases from J; junction bases left unmatched: 3. CDR3 size: 16 residues. From germline, CDR1 is KGHDR and CDR2 SFDVKD. The CDR3: CATSDRDRGNTGELFF. The CDR3 nucleotides are TGTGCCACCAGTGACAGGGACAGGGGTAACACCGGGGAGCTGTTTTTT.

This clonotype appeared many times. The chain combines TRBV20-1 with TRBJ2-7; 12 bases fit TRBD2. V gave up 6 bases and J gave up 6 bases; unmatched junction bases: 9. CDR1 is DFQATT, CDR2 SNEGSKA, per germline (reference sequence). This CDR3 region has 14 residues. The CDR3 sequence: CSAPEGGLAGEQYF. The CDR3 bases are TGCAGTGCCCCCGAAGGGGGACTAGCGGGCGAGCAGTACTTC.

This clonotype was counted a few times. V is TRBV20-1 and J is TRBJ1-1; 8 nucleotides match TRBD1. V was clipped by 2 bases and J by 6 bases; unmatched bases: 11. This CDR3 spans 15 amino acids. The V gene's germline CDR1 is DFQATT and CDR2 SNEGSKA (reference sequence). The CDR3 region has the DNA TGCAGTGCTAGAACTCAGGACAGGGCGGTCGCTGAAGCTTTCTTT. Translated, it gives CSARTQDRAVAEAFF.

This clonotype appeared many times. The gene calls are TRBV30 and TRBJ2-3; D may be TRBD2 (7 bases). Trimming removed 8 bases from V and 4 bases from J, with 16 bases in between. Germline V gene data show CDR1 as GTSNPN and CDR2 as SVGIG (reference sequence). CDR3 size: 13 residues. This CDR3 is CAGGQRDSDTQYF. The CDR3 DNA is TGTGCCGGGGGCCAGCGGGATTCAGATACGCAGTATTTT.

A note on this clonotype: This may arise from a read error, as a much more abundant clone is one base away. This CDR3 is missing its conserved last phenylalanine or tryptophan, likely due to a read error. This chain joins TRBV6-5 and TRBJ2-1, with D hard to call. CDR1 and CDR2 from the germline V gene are MNHEY and SVGAGI. This CDR3 has 14 amino acids. Trimming left V 0 bases short and J 8 bases short, with 11 bases between. The CDR3 sequence is CASSYSILKDEQFL. The CDR3 bases are TGTGCCAGCAGTTACTCGATACTTAAAGATGAGCAGTTCCTC.

This clonotype came up many times. This chain joins TRBV9 and TRBJ2-5; 10 bases fit TRBD2. The length of the CDR3 is 16 residues. V was clipped by 5 bases and J by 3 bases; unmatched bases: 10. Germline CDR1 SGDLS, CDR2 YYNGEE. CDR3 bases: TGTGCCAGCAGTGACACGGGACTAGCGACTAAAGAGACCCAGTACTTC. It yields the protein CASSDTGLATKETQYF.

At least ten counts were recorded for this clonotype. The V and J genes are TRBV11-2 and TRBJ2-2, with 11 bases fitting TRBD2. The CDR3 covers 17 residues. V gave up 5 bases and J gave up 2 bases; unmatched junction bases: 7. Germline CDR1 reads SGHAT; CDR2 reads FQNNGV. The CDR3 DNA is TGTGCCAGCAGCCCCGCGACTAGCGGGGTCAACACCGGGGAGCTGTTTTTT. This translates into CASSPATSGVNTGELFF. Full variable domain (missing parts from reference TRBV11-2 and TRBJ2-2): EAGVAQSPRYKIIEKRQSVAFWCNPISGHATLYWYQQILGQGPKLLIQFQNNGVVDDSQLPKDRFSAERLKGVDSTLKIQPAKLEDSAVYLCASSPATSGVNTGELFFGEGSRLTVL.

Only a few counts were recorded for this clonotype. This chain joins TRBV20-1 and TRBJ1-1, with D tentatively TRBD1 (5 bases). Per germline, CDR1 DFQATT and CDR2 SNEGSKA (reference sequence). The CDR3 loop spans 16 amino acids. Trimming removed 5 bases from V and 1 base from J, with 20 bases in between. CDR3 DNA: TGCAGTGCTGCCCTTCCGACAGTTCCCTCGAACACTGAAGCTTTCTTT. Translating gives CSAALPTVPSNTEAFF.

This clonotype was detected ten times or more. The V call is TRBV2, the J call TRBJ1-1; weak D call: TRBD1 (6 bases). The germline V gene has CDR1 SNHLY and CDR2 FYNNEI. V was cut by 6 bases and J by 1 base, with 9 bases left in between. This CDR3 is built from 13 residues. CDR3 nucleotides: TGTGCCAGCAGGGTGGACAGGAACACTGAAGCTTTCTTT. It yields the protein CASRVDRNTEAFF.

This clonotype was observed at least ten times. The V gene is TRBV27, the J gene TRBJ2-1; unclear D gene. Germline V gives CDR1 MNHEY, CDR2 SMNVEV (reference sequence). This CDR3 is 14 amino acids long. Trimming cost V 5 bases and J 8 bases, with 16 bases left between them. This chain's CDR3 is CASSKPDPGDEQFF. In nucleotides, the CDR3 is TGTGCCAGCAGTAAACCCGACCCTGGGGATGAGCAGTTCTTC.

This clonotype was recorded many times. The rearrangement joins TRBV7-9 to TRBJ2-7; D gene ambiguous. Per the germline V gene, CDR1 is SEHNR and CDR2 is FQNEAQ (reference sequence). There are 14 residues in the CDR3. V was cut by 1 base and J by 3 bases, with 10 bases left in between. As DNA, the CDR3 is TGTGCCAGCAGCTTAGTAACGGCGAACTACGAGCAGTACTTC. Protein sequence: CASSLVTANYEQYF.

This clonotype was recorded many times. The rearrangement uses TRBV30 and TRBJ2-4; unclear D gene. Germline V lookup: CDR1 GTSNPN, CDR2 SVGIG (reference sequence). Trimming left V 0 bases short and J 5 bases short, with 5 bases between. The CDR3 has 12 residues. CDR3 loop: CAWSVGQNIQYF. In nucleotides, the CDR3 is TGTGCCTGGAGTGTTGGACAAAACATTCAGTACTTC.

This clonotype came up many times. V gene TRBV20-1 combines with J gene TRBJ2-7; no clear D. Germline CDR1 DFQATT, CDR2 SNEGSKA (reference sequence). The V end lost 3 bases, the J end lost 2 bases, and 17 bases lay between the germline ends. This CDR3 region has 15 residues. CDR3 amino acids: CSARAPGGSTYEQYF. CDR3 nucleotides: TGCAGTGCTAGGGCCCCTGGCGGCTCGACCTACGAGCAGTACTTC.

This clonotype was seen repeatedly, ten times or more. The chain joins TRBV12-3 or TRBV12-4 to TRBJ2-3, with TRBD1 as a possible D gene (6 bases). The V gene lost 7 bases and the J gene lost 2 bases, with 13 bases spanning the gap. There are 14 residues in the CDR3. The CDR3 loop is CASKPGHNTDTQYF. In DNA, the CDR3 is TGTGCCAGCAAGCCGGGACACAACACAGATACGCAGTATTTT.